This TCR beta chain stems from a study of T cells in localized non-small cell lung cancer. Trimming removed 0 bases at V and 8 bases at J, with 8 bases between. Germline lookup yields CDR1 SGHKS and CDR2 YYEKEE (reference sequence). The CDR3 is 13 residues long. Here immunoSEQ multiplex PCR was the method, and the copy in TCRdb shows in-frame clones only, minus some. The sample records some 19,000 clones, 90% to 95% being singletons. The rearrangement uses TRBV5-5 and TRBJ1-4; no definite D call. The TCR was taken from a male donor aged 60 or over with stage I squamous cell lung carcinoma. The source material was peripheral blood, sampled before any cancer treatment. The CDR3 is CASSLGPGEKLFF. The CDR3 DNA reads as TGTGCCAGCAGCTTGGGTCCCGGGGAAAAACTGTTTTTT.